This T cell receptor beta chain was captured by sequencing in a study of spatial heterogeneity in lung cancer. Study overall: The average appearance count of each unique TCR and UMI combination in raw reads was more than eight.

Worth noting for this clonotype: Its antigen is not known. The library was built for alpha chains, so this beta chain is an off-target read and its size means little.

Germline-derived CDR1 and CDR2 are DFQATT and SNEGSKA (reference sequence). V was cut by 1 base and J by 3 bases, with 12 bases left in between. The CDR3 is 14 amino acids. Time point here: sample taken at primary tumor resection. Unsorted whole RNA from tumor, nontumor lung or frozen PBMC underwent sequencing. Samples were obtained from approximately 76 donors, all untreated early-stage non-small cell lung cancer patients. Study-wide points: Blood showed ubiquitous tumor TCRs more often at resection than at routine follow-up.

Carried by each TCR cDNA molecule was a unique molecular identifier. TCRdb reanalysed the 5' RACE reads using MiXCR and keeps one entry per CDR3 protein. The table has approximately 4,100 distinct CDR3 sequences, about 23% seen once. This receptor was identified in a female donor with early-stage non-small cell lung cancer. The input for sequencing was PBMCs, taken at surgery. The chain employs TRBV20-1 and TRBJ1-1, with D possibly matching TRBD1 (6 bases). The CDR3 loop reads CSARGPQGHTEAFF. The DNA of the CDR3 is TGCAGTGCTAGAGGTCCCCAGGGGCACACTGAAGCTTTCTTT.